The TCR beta chain described here comes from a study of OX40 agonist ivuxolimab in advanced cancers. Sequencing was performed with immunoSEQ multiplex PCR; in TCRdb, only in-frame clones are kept and a portion is missing. The sample gives roughly 100,000 clones, approximately 80% of which show up once; 1.1% is in the top ten. Germline V gene sequence: CDR1 SGHRS, CDR2 YFSETQ. The CDR3 is 13 residues long. Trimming shortened V by 0 bases and J by 7 bases, and 10 bases separated the two germline ends. This TCR was recovered from an adult with an advanced solid tumor such as melanoma, head and neck, liver or kidney cancer. Sequences were derived from CD4+ or CD8+ T cells sorted from blood, sampled in a trial of the OX40 agonist ivuxolimab. The chain combines TRBV5-1 with TRBJ1-1; D is possibly TRBD1 (6 bases). In DNA, the CDR3 is TGCGCCAGCAGCTTGGCCCAGGGACATGAAGCTTTCTTT. This codes for CASSLAQGHEAFF.